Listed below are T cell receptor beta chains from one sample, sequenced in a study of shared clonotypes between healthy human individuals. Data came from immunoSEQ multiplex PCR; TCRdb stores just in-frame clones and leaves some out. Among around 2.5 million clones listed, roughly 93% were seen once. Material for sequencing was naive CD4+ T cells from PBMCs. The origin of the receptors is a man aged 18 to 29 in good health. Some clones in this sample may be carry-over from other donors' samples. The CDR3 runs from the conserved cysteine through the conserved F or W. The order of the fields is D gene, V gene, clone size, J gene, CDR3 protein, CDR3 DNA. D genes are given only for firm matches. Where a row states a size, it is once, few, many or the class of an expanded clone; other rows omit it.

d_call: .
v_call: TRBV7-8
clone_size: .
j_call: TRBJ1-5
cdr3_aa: CASSLALGAIQPQHF
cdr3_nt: TGTGCCAGCAGCTTAGCGCTGGGGGCAATCCAGCCCCAGCATTTT

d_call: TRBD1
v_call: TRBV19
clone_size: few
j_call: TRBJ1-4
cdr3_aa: CASRRTGSNEKLFF
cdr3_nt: TGTGCCAGTAGAAGGACAGGGAGCAATGAAAAACTGTTTTTT

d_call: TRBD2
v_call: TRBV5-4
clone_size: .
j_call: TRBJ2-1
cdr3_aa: CASSSPGGGSRNEQFF
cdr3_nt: TGTGCCAGCAGCTCCCCTGGGGGAGGGTCCCGAAATGAGCAGTTCTTC

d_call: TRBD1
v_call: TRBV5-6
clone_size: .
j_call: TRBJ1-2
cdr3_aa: CASSASGQGIFYGYTF
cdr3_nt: TGTGCCAGCAGCGCGAGCGGACAGGGAATTTTCTATGGCTACACCTTC

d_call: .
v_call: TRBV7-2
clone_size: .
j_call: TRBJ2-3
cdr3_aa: CASSLVSIASTDTQYF
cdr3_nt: TGTGCCAGCAGCTTAGTGTCAATAGCGAGCACAGATACGCAGTATTTT

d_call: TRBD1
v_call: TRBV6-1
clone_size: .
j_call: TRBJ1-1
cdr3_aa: CASSARQGRSAEAFF
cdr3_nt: TGTGCCAGCAGTGCACGACAGGGGCGAAGTGCTGAAGCTTTCTTT

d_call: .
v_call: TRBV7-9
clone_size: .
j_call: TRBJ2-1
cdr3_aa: CASSFRRVTTAYNEQFF
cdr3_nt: TGTGCCAGCAGCTTTCGCAGGGTTACAACTGCCTACAATGAGCAGTTCTTC

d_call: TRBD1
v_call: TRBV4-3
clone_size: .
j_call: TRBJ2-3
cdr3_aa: CASSQDRRGRTQYF
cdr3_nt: TGCGCCAGCAGCCAAGATAGAAGGGGGCGAACGCAGTATTTT

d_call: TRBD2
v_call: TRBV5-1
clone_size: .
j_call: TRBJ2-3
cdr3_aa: CASSLPGLADTDTQYF
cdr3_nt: TGCGCCAGCAGCCTACCCGGACTAGCGGACACAGATACGCAGTATTTT

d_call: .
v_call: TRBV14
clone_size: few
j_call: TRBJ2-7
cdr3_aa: CASSQEWGEQYF
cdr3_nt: TGTGCCAGCAGCCAAGAGTGGGGCGAGCAGTACTTC

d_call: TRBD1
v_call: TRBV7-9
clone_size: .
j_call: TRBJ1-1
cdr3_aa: CASSQTRDRETEAFF
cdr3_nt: TGTGCCAGCAGCCAAACACGGGACAGGGAGACTGAAGCTTTCTTT

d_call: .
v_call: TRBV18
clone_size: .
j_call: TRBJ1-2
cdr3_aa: CASSPTGIYGYTF
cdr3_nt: TGTGCCAGCTCACCAACAGGTATCTATGGCTACACCTTC

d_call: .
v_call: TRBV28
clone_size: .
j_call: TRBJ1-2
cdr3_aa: CASRTAGYYGYTF
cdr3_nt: TGTGCCAGCAGGACCGCTGGGTACTATGGCTACACCTTC

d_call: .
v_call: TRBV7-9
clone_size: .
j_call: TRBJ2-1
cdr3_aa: CASREAAGEQFF
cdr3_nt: TGTGCCAGCAGAGAGGCGGCGGGTGAGCAGTTCTTC

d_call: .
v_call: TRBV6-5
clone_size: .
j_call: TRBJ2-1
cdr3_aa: CASSYGGLTYNEQFF
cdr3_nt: TGTGCCAGCAGTTATGGCGGACTGACCTACAATGAGCAGTTCTTC

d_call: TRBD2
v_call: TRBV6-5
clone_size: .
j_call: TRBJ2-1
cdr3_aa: CASRPPGGRGAQFF
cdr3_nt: TGTGCCAGCAGGCCCCCTGGCGGGAGGGGGGCGCAGTTCTTC